These 9 T cell receptor beta chains share one sample of origin, sequenced in a study of cytomegalovirus exposure and HLA in healthy donors. The PCR used 60 Vbeta and 13 Jbeta primers. Data came from immunoSEQ multiplex PCR; TCRdb stores just in-frame clones and leaves some out. The sample yields some 200,000 clones, around 81% seen once. The sequenced material came from PBMCs. These receptors came from a woman in her twenties or thirties in good health and CMV-seropositive.

This clone appeared once. V is TRBV5-6 and J is TRBJ1-3; weak D call: TRBD1 (5 bases). This CDR3 is built from 16 residues. The V gene lost 0 bases and the J gene lost 5 bases, with 15 bases spanning the gap. CDR1 is SGHDT, CDR2 YYEEEE, per germline. CDR3 sequence reads: CASSLVWTQRRNTIYF. The CDR3 DNA is TGTGCCAGCAGCTTGGTATGGACACAGAGACGAAACACCATATATTTT.

This chain uses TRBV23-1 with TRBJ1-5; 7 bases align to TRBD1. TRBV23-1 is an ORF, and what it does is uncertain. The CDR3 spans 15 residues. V was pared by 2 bases and J by 0 bases, with 1 base of the junction left unmatched. CDR3 protein: CASSQTGVSNQPQHF. CDR3 in DNA: TGCGCCAGCAGTCAAACAGGGGTTAGCAATCAGCCCCAGCATTTT.

This clone was found many times. In nucleotides, the CDR3 is TGTGCCATCACACCGGTTGTGGGAAACACCATATATTTT. Protein sequence: CAITPVVGNTIYF. The chain employs TRBV10-3 and TRBJ1-3; no firm D call. Germline CDR1 is ENHRY and CDR2 is SYGVKD. The V end was cut by 7 bases, the J end by 4 bases, with 11 bases between. CDR3 length: 13 amino acids.

CDR3 sequence: CASTVNSQETQYF. CDR3 nucleotides: TGTGCCAGCACGGTGAATAGCCAAGAGACCCAGTACTTC. The genes are TRBV2 and TRBJ2-5; unclear D gene. The CDR3 spans 13 residues. Trimming shortened V by 7 bases and J by 1 base, and 10 bases separated the two germline ends. Germline V gives CDR1 SNHLY, CDR2 FYNNEI.

A note on this clone: In the same sample, other DNA sequences code for this CDR3. The chain is built from TRBV5-6 and TRBJ1-1, with unresolved D. Trimming left V 0 bases short and J 1 base short, with 4 bases between. The CDR3 is 13 amino acids. Germline lookup yields CDR1 SGHDT and CDR2 YYEEEE. Written as DNA, the CDR3 is TGTGCCAGCAGCTTGGACAGGAACACTGAAGCTTTCTTT. It codes for CASSLDRNTEAFF.

This clone has only one observation. This chain joins TRBV25-1 and TRBJ2-2, with 8 bases that match TRBD1. The V gene end was trimmed by 6 bases and the J gene end by 6 bases; junction bases not matched to a gene: 9. CDR1 MGHDK and CDR2 SYGVNS come from the germline V gene. CDR3 size: 15 residues. The CDR3: CASRAGTGVAGELFF. The CDR3 bases are TGTGCCAGCAGGGCCGGGACAGGTGTTGCCGGGGAGCTGTTTTTT.

The genes are TRBV7-2 and TRBJ1-4; 7 bases are shared with TRBD1. CDR1 and CDR2 (germline): SGHTA, FQGNSA. The length of the CDR3 is 15 residues. The ends lost 5 bases at V and 5 bases at J; junction bases unmatched: 8. DNA for the CDR3: TGTGCCAGCAGCCCCTGGGACAGTCAGAATGAAAAACTGTTTTTT. Its protein is CASSPWDSQNEKLFF.

In DNA, the CDR3 is TGCGCCAGCAGCTTTCCCTTCGGGAGCGCCGGGTATACTGGGGCCAACGTCCTGACTTTC. This codes for CASSFPFGSAGYTGANVLTF. The rearrangement joins TRBV5-1 to TRBJ2-6, with D possibly being TRBD2 (6 bases). Germline V CDR1 and CDR2: SGHRS, YFSETQ. This CDR3 has 20 residues. V was trimmed by 2 bases and J by 2 bases, leaving 23 bases between them.

The chain links TRBV2 to TRBJ1-1; D might be TRBD1 (6 bases). The germline V gene has CDR1 SNHLY and CDR2 FYNNEI. Trimming removed 6 bases at V and 2 bases at J, with 16 bases between. The CDR3 covers 15 residues. CDR3 in DNA: TGTGCCAGCAGCAGGGGCACCAACACCAACACTGAAGCTTTCTTT. Translated: CASSRGTNTNTEAFF.